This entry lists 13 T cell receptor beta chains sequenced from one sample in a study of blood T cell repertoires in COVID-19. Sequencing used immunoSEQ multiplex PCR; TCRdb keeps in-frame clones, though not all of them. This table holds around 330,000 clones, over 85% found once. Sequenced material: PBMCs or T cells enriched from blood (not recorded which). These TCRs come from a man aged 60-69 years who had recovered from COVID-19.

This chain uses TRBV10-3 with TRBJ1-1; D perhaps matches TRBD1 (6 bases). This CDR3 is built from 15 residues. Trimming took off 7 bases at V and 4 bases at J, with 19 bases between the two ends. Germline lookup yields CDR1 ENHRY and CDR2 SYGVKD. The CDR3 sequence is CAITASPTTGTEAFF. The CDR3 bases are TGTGCCATCACCGCGAGCCCGACGACAGGCACTGAAGCTTTCTTT.

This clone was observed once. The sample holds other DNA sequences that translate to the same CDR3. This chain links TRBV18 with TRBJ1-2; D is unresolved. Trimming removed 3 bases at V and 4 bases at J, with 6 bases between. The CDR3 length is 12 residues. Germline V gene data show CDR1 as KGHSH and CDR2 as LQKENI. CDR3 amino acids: CASSPSTYGYTF. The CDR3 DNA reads TGTGCCAGCTCACCTTCTACCTATGGCTACACCTTC.

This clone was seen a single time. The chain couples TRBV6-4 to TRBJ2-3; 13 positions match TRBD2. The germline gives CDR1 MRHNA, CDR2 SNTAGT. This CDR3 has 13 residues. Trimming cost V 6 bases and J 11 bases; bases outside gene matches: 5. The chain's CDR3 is CASSPGLAGKQYF. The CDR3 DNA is TGTGCCAGCAGCCCGGGACTAGCGGGGAAGCAGTATTTT.

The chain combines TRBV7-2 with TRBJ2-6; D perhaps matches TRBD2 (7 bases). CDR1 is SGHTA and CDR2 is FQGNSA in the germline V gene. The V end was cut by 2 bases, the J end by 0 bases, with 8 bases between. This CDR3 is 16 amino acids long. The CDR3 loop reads CASSLRGGSGANVLTF. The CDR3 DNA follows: TGTGCCAGCAGCTTAAGGGGGGGCTCTGGGGCCAACGTCCTGACTTTC.

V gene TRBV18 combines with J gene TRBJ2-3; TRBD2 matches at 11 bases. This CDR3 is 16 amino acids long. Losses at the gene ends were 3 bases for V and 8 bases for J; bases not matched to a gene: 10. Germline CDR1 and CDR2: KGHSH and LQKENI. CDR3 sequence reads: CASSPRSSGREGTQYF. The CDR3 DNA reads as TGTGCCAGCTCACCGAGGAGTAGCGGGAGGGAAGGTACGCAGTATTTT. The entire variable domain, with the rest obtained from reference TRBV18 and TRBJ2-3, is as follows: NAGVMQNPRHLVRRRGQEARLRCSPMKGHSHVYWYRQLPEEGLKFMVYLQKENIIDESGMPKERFSAEFPKEGPSILRIQQVVRGDSAAYFCASSPRSSGREGTQYFGPGTRLTVL.

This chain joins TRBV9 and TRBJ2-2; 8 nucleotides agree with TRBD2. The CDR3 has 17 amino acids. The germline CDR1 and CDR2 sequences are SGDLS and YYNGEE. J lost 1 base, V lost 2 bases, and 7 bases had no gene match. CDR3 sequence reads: CASSVRGTSGNTGELFF. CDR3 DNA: TGTGCCAGCAGCGTGAGAGGTACTAGCGGGAACACCGGGGAGCTGTTTTTT.

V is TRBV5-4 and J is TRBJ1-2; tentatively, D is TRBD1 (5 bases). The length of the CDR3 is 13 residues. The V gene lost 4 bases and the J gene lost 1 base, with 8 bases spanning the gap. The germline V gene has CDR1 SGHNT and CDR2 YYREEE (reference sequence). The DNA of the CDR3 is TGTGCCAGCAGCGCGGGGCATAACTATGGCTACACCTTC. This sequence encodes CASSAGHNYGYTF.

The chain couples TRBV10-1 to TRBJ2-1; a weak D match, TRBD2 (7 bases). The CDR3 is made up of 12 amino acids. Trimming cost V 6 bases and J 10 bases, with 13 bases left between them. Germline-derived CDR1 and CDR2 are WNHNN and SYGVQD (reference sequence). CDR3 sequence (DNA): TGCGCCAGCAGCGACTCGGGGGGCGAGCAGTTCTTC. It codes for CASSDSGGEQFF.

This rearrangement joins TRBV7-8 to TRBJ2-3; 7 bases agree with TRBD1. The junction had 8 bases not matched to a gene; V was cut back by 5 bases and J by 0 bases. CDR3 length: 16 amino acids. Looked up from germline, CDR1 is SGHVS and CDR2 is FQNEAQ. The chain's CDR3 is CASSTRGQKSTDTQYF. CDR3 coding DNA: TGTGCCAGCAGCACCAGGGGACAGAAGAGCACAGATACGCAGTATTTT.

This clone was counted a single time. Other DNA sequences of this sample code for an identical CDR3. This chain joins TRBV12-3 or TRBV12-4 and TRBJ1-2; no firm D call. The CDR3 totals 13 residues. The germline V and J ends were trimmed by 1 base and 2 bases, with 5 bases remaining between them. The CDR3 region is CASSLGQNYGYTF. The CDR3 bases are TGTGCCAGCAGTTTAGGTCAGAACTATGGCTACACCTTC.

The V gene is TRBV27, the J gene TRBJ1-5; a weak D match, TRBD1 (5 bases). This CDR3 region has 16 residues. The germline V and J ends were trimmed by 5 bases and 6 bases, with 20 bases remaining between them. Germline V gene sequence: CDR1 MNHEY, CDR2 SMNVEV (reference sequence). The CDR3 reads CASSPWGRGTVQPQHF. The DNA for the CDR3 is TGTGCCAGCAGTCCGTGGGGCCGCGGGACGGTTCAGCCCCAGCATTTT.

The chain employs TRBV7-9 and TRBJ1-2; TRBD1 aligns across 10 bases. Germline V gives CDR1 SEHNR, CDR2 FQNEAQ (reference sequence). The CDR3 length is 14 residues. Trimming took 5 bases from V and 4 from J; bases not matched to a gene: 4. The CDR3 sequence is CASSTGQGTYGYTF. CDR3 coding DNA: TGTGCCAGCAGCACGGGACAGGGGACCTATGGCTACACCTTC.

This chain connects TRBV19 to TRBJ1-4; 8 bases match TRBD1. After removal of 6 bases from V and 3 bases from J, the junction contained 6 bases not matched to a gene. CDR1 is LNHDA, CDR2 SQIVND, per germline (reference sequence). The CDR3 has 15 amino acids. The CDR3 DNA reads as TGTGCCAGTAGCCGACAGGGGCGGTCTAATGAAAAACTGTTTTTT. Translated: CASSRQGRSNEKLFF.